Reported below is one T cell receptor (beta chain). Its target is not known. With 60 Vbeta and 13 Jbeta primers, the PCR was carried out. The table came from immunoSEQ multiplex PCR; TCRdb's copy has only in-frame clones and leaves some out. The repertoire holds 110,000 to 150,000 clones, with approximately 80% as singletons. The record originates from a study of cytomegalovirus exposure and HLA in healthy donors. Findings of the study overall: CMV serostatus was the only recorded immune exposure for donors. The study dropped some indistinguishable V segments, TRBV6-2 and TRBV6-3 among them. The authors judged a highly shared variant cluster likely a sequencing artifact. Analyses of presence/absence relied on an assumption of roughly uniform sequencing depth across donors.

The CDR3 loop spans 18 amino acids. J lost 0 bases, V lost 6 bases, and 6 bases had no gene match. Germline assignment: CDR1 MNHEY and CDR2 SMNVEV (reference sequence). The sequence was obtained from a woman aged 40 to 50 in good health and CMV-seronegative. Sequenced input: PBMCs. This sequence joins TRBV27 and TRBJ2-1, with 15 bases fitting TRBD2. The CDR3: CASRGLAGGINSYNEQFF. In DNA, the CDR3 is TGTGCCAGCAGGGGACTAGCGGGAGGAATAAACTCCTACAATGAGCAGTTCTTC.